These 9 T cell receptor beta chains originate from one sample sequenced in a study of blood T cell repertoires in COVID-19. Produced via immunoSEQ multiplex PCR; TCRdb's table is partial and in-frame only. The sample lists 200,000 to 250,000 clones, over 75% seen once, with 2% to 3% in the top ten. Source material: peripheral blood. All receptors derive from a woman in her 70s with COVID-19, enrolled during active disease.

The chain has TRBV29-1 and TRBJ1-1; TRBD1 matches at 7 bases. The V gene's germline CDR1 is SQVTM and CDR2 ANQGSEA. This CDR3 comprises 14 residues. Unmatched junction bases numbered 10, after V lost 5 bases and J lost 4 bases. CDR3 DNA: TGCAGCGTTCGGTCGACAGGGTGGGGCACTGAAGCTTTCTTT. Translated, it gives CSVRSTGWGTEAFF.

V is TRBV7-2 and J is TRBJ2-3; 8 bases are shared with TRBD2. After removal of 5 bases from V and 1 base from J, the junction contained 5 bases not matched to a gene. CDR3 length equals 15 residues. Per the germline V gene, CDR1 is SGHTA and CDR2 is FQGNSA. The CDR3 sequence: CASSPNGGGTDTQYF. CDR3 coding DNA: TGTGCCAGCAGCCCAAACGGGGGGGGCACAGATACGCAGTATTTT.

V is TRBV6-2 or TRBV6-3 and J is TRBJ2-7; 9 nucleotides match TRBD2. CDR3 length equals 15 residues. J lost 6 bases, V lost 4 bases, and 10 bases had no gene match. Germline values: CDR1 MNHEY, CDR2 SVGEGT. This CDR3 reads CASSFHSGRGIEQYF. The CDR3 region has the DNA TGTGCCAGCAGTTTCCATAGCGGGAGAGGCATCGAGCAGTACTTC.

The gene calls are TRBV29-1 and TRBJ1-1; 11 nucleotides agree with TRBD1. The length of the CDR3 is 14 residues. From germline, CDR1 is SQVTM and CDR2 ANQGSEA. The ends lost 2 bases at V and 6 bases at J; junction bases unmatched: 5. CDR3 sequence reads: CSVELGQGAPEAFF. In nucleotides, the CDR3 is TGCAGCGTTGAATTAGGACAGGGGGCGCCTGAAGCTTTCTTT.

This clone was seen a few times. This sequence joins TRBV6-2 or TRBV6-3 and TRBJ1-1; 7 bases are a match to TRBD1. V was clipped by 4 bases and J by 6 bases; unmatched bases: 8. CDR1 and CDR2 from the germline V gene are MNHEY and SVGEGT. The CDR3 spans 14 residues. The CDR3 coding sequence is TGTGCCAGCAGTTTGACAGGGAGTCGCTCTGAAGCTTTCTTT. Residues: CASSLTGSRSEAFF.

V and J are TRBV29-1 and TRBJ2-3, with 7 bases lining up with TRBD1. CDR1 and CDR2 (germline): SQVTM, ANQGSEA. The CDR3 length is 16 residues. V gave up 1 base and J gave up 0 bases; unmatched junction bases: 7. The CDR3 reads CSVEGGGRMSTDTQYF. The CDR3, as DNA: TGCAGCGTTGAAGGAGGGGGCCGTATGAGCACAGATACGCAGTATTTT.

The V call is TRBV7-3, the J call TRBJ2-1, with TRBD2 identical over 7 bases. Germline-derived CDR1 and CDR2 are SGHTA and FQGTGA. The J segment lost 7 bases and the V segment lost 1 base, leaving 10 bases of the junction unmatched. The length of the CDR3 is 16 residues. CDR3 bases: TGTGCCAGCAGCTTAAGGGGCGCAGGCGGGGGTAATGAGCAGTTCTTC. It encodes CASSLRGAGGGNEQFF.

This clone was seen more than once but under ten times. The V call is TRBV7-9, the J call TRBJ2-3; tentatively, D is TRBD2 (5 bases). With 4 bases removed from V and 0 bases from J, the gap between germline ends came to 17 bases. Per germline, CDR1 SEHNR and CDR2 FQNEAQ (reference sequence). The CDR3 contains 17 residues. CDR3 protein: CASSSPGLSPSTDTQYF. In nucleotides, the CDR3 is TGTGCCAGCAGCTCACCTGGACTCTCTCCTAGCACAGATACGCAGTATTTT.

The J gene is TRBJ1-1, the V gene TRBV19; D may be TRBD1 (5 bases). V dropped 3 bases and J dropped 2 bases, with 10 bases sitting between them. The CDR3 runs 14 residues. Per germline, CDR1 LNHDA and CDR2 SQIVND (reference sequence). The CDR3 is CASSIDRVNTEAFF. As DNA, the CDR3 is TGTGCCAGTAGTATCGACAGAGTAAACACTGAAGCTTTCTTT. Full variable domain (rest looked up from reference TRBV19 and TRBJ1-1): DGGITQSPKYLFRKEGQNVTLSCEQNLNHDAMYWYRQDPGQGLRLIYYSQIVNDFQKGDIAEGYSVSREKKESFPLTVTSAQKNPTAFYLCASSIDRVNTEAFFGQGTRLTVV.